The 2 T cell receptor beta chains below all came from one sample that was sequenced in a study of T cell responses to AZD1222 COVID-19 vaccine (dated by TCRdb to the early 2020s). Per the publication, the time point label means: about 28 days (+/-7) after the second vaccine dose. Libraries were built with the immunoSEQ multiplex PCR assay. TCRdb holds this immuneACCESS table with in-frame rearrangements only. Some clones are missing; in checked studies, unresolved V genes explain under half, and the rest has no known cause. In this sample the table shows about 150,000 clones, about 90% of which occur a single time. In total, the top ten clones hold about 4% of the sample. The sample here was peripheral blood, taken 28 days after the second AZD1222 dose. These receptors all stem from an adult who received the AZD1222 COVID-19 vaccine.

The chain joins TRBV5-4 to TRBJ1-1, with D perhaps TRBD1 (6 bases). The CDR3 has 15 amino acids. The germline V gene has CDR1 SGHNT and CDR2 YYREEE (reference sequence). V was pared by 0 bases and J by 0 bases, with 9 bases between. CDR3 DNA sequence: TGTGCCAGCAGCTTGGCGGGGGCCATGAACACTGAAGCTTTCTTT. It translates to CASSLAGAMNTEAFF.

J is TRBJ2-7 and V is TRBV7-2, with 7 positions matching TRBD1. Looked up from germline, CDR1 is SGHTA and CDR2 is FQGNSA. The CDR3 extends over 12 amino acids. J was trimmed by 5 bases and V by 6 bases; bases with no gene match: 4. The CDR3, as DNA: TGTGCCAGCAGTCCCGACAGGGACGAGCAGTACTTC. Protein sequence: CASSPDRDEQYF.